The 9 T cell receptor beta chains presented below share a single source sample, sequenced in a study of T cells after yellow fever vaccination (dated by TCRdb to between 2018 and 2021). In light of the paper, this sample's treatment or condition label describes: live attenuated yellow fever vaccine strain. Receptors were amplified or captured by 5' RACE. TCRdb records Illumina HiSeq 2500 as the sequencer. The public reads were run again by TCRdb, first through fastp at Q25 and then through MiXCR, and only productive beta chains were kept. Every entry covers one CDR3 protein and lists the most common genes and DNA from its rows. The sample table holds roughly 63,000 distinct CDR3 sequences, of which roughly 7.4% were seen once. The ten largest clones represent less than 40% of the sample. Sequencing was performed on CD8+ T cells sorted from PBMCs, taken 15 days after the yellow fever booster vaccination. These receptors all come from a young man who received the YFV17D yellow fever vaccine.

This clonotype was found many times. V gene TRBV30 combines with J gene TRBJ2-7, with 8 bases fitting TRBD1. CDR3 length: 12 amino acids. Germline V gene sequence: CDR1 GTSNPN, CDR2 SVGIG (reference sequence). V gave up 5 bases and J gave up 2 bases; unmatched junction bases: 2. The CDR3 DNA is TGTGCCTGGGACAGGGGCGCCTACGAGCAGTACTTC. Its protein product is CAWDRGAYEQYF.

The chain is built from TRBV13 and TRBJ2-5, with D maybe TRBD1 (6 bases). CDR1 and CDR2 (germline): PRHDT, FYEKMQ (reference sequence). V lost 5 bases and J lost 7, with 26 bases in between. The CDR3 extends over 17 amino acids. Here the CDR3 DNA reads TGTGCCAGCAGCAAAGAGGGGGATATGGCTCCACGGGGGACCCAGTACTTC. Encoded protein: CASSKEGDMAPRGTQYF.

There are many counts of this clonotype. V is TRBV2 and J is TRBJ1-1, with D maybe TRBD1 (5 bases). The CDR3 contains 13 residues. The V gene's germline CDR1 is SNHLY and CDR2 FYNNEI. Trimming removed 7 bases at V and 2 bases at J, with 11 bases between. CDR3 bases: TGTGCCAGCACGCCAGGGACCAACACTGAAGCTTTCTTT. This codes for CASTPGTNTEAFF.

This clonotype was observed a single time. This chain's CDR3 is CSVVGLAGANSTGELFF. The DNA of the CDR3 is TGCAGCGTTGTCGGACTAGCGGGAGCTAACTCCACCGGGGAGCTGTTTTTT. The chain links TRBV29-1 to TRBJ2-2, with 13 bases identical to TRBD2. Losses at the gene ends were 4 bases for V and 4 bases for J; bases not matched to a gene: 9. CDR3 length equals 17 residues. Germline lookup yields CDR1 SQVTM and CDR2 ANQGSEA.

This CDR3 reads CASSRGFGETQYF. The DNA for the CDR3 is TGTGCCAGTAGTCGGGGGTTTGGAGAGACCCAGTACTTC. The J gene is TRBJ2-5, the V gene TRBV19; TRBD2 might be the D (6 bases). The CDR3 contains 13 residues. The V and J ends lost 5 bases and 4 bases respectively, with 11 bases between them. The germline gives CDR1 LNHDA, CDR2 SQIVND (reference sequence).

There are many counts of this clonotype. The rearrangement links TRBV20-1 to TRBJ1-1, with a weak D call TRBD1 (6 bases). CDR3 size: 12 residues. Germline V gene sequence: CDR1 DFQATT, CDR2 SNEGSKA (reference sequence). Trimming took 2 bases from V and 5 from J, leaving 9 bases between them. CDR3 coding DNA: TGCAGTGCTAGATACAGGGAGACTGAAGCTTTCTTT. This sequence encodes CSARYRETEAFF.

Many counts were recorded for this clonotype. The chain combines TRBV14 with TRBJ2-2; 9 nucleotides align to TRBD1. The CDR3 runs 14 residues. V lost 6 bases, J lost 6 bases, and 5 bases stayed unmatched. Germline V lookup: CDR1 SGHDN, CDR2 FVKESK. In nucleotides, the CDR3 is TGTGCCAGCAGTATACAGGGGGCCTCCGGGGAGCTGTTTTTT. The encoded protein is CASSIQGASGELFF.

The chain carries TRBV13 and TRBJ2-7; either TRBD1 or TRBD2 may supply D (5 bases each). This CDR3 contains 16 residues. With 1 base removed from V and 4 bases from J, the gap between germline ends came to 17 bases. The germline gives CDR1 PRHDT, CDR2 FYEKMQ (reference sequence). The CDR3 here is CASSLVVGGGPYEQYF. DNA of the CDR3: TGTGCCAGCAGCTTAGTCGTGGGTGGGGGACCATACGAGCAGTACTTC.

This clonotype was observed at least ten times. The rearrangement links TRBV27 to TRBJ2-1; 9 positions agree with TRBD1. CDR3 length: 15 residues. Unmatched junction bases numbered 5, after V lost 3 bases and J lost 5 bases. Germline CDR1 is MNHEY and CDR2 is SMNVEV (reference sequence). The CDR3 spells CASSFGTGYHNEQFF. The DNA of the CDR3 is TGTGCCAGCAGTTTCGGGACAGGGTACCACAATGAGCAGTTCTTC.